The clone carrying this TCR beta chain was observed a single time. Using genomic DNA as the template, TCR beta VDJ and CDR3 profiling was carried out. TCRdb analysed the reads with MiXCR anew, one entry per CDR3 protein. The sample consists of about 160,000 distinct CDR3 sequences, around half of them appearing once. This sample stems from a study of CD8+CD57+ T cells in acquired aplastic anemia. Between the trimmed V and J ends, which lost 5 bases and 1 base, there was a span of 8 bases. The CDR3 extends over 13 amino acids. From germline, CDR1 is SGHRS and CDR2 YFSETQ. Flow cytometry had shown expanded CD8+CD57+ cells in the patients chosen for sequencing.

The receptor was isolated from a human donor with aplastic anemia. V is TRBV5-1 and J is TRBJ2-3, with TRBD2 as a possible D gene (6 bases). Sample: sorted CD4+, CD8+, or CD8+CD57+ T cells (not recorded which) from PBMCs. The CDR3 loop is CASRPSGTDTQYF. Here the CDR3 DNA reads TGCGCCAGCAGACCTAGCGGCACAGATACGCAGTATTTT. Filled out from reference TRBV5-1 and TRBJ2-3, the complete variable domain reads KAGVTQTPRYLIKTRGQQVTLSCSPISGHRSVSWYQQTPGQGLQFLFEYFSETQRNKGNFPGRFSGRQFSNSRSEMNVSTLELGDSALYLCASRPSGTDTQYFGPGTRLTVL.